The clone carrying this TCR beta chain has just a few counts. Its antigen remains unknown. This entry belongs to a study of shared clonotypes between healthy human individuals. Study donors comprised healthy, HIV-negative adults devoid of recent acute infection or vaccination. Sequencing of unsorted PBMC DNA was carried out using ten immunoSEQ deep assay plates. Per the original methods: Filtering differed since immunoSEQ provided only junctions, with no quality scores. Repertoires were generated with immunoSEQ multiplex PCR, while TCRdb's copy carries only in-frame clones and drops some. That table is the source of V, J and clone size, and D and trimming were worked out from the DNA. The sample holds 400,000 to 500,000 clones, around 80% seen once. Findings and caveats of the study: Sampling was confined to blood; repertoires within tissues likely differ.

This receptor was taken from a woman aged 40 to 55 in good health. Some clones in this sample may be carry-over from other donors' samples. Sequencing was done on a sample of PBMCs.

CDR3 sequence reads: CASSIAMDRGETQYF. In DNA, the CDR3 is TGTGCCAGTAGTATAGCAATGGACAGGGGCGAGACCCAGTACTTC. The genes are TRBV19 and TRBJ2-5; 9 positions agree with TRBD1. The CDR3 is 15 residues long. V was pared by 1 base and J by 5 bases, with 5 bases of the junction left unmatched. Germline-derived CDR1 and CDR2 are LNHDA and SQIVND (reference sequence).